This paragraph covers one TCR beta chain sequence. In germline, CDR1 is MNHEY, CDR2 SVGAGI. V lost 2 bases and J lost 6; bases outside the gene matches: 2. The CDR3 consists of 13 residues. The entry originates in a study of blood T cell repertoires in COVID-19. Study background: PBMCs, B-cell-depleted T cells, or T cells were the source of the cDNA or gDNA that made up the material.

Original handling: From reference gene primer amplification, estimates of nucleated cell counts were derived. Only in-frame clones appear in the TCRdb table, and some are missing; sequencing was by immunoSEQ multiplex PCR. D and trimming were read from the DNA, whereas the V and J calls and clone size are those reported in that table. This sample carries 150,000 to 200,000 clones, roughly nine tenths of them seen once, and the ten largest clones take 1.5% to 2%. The sequence derives from a man between 18 and 29 years old who had recovered from COVID-19. V is TRBV6-5 and J is TRBJ2-7; TRBD1 matches 9 bases. The sample comprised peripheral blood. The CDR3 here is CASSYQDRGEQYF. The CDR3 nucleotides read TGTGCCAGCAGTTACCAGGACAGGGGCGAGCAGTACTTC.